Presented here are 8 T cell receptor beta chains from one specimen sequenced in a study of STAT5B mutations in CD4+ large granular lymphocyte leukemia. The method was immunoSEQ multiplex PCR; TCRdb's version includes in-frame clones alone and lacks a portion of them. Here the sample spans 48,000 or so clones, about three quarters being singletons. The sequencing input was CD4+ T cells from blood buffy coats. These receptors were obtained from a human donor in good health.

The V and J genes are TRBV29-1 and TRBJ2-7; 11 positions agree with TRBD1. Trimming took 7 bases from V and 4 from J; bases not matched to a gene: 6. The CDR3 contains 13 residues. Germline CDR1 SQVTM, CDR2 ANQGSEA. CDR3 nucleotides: TGCAGCGCCGCCGGACAGGGGGCATACGAGCAGTACTTC. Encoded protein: CSAAGQGAYEQYF.

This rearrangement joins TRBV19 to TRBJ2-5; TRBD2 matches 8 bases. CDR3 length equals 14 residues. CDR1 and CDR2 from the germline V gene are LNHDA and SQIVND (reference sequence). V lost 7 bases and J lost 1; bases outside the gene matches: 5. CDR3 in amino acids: CASIPGGVQETQYF. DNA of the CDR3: TGTGCCAGTATCCCCGGGGGGGTCCAAGAGACCCAGTACTTC.

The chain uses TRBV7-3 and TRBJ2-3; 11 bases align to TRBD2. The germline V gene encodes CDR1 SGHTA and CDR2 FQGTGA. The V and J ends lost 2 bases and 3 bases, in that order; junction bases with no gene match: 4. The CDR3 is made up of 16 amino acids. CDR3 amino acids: CASSLGSGGATDTQYF. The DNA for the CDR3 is TGTGCCAGCAGCTTAGGTAGCGGGGGGGCGACAGATACGCAGTATTTT.

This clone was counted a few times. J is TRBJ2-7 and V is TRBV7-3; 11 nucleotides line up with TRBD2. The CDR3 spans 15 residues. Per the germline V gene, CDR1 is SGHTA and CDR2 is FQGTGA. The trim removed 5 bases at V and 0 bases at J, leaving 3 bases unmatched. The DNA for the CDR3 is TGTGCCAGCAGCCCGACTAGCGGGGCCTCCTACGAGCAGTACTTC. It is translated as CASSPTSGASYEQYF. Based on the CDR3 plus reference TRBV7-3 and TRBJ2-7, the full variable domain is GAGVSQTPSNKVTEKGKYVELRCDPISGHTALYWYRQSLGQGPEFLIYFQGTGAADDSGLPNDRFFAVRPEGSVSTLKIQRTERGDSAVYLCASSPTSGASYEQYFGPGTRLTVT.

CDR3 amino acids: CASSQSWGTGNTIYF. The CDR3 DNA sequence: TGTGCCAGCAGCCAATCCTGGGGGACTGGAAACACCATATATTTT. The chain is built from TRBV16 and TRBJ1-3, with TRBD1 as a possible D gene (5 bases). CDR3 length: 15 residues. CDR1 and CDR2 from the germline V gene are KGHSY and FQNENV. V gave up 0 bases and J gave up 2 bases, with 8 bases separating them.

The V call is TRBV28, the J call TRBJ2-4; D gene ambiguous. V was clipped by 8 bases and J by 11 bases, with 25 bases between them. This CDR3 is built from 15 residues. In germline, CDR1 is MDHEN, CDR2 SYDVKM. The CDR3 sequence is CASSSISTPRLVQYF. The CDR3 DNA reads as TGTGCCAGCTCCTCTATCTCCACACCTCGCTTAGTTCAGTACTTC.

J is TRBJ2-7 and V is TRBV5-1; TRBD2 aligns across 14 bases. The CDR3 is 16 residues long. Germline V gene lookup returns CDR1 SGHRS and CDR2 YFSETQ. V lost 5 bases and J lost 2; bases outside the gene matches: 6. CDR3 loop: CASSPGLAGGPYEQYV. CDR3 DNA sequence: TGCGCCAGCAGTCCTGGACTAGCGGGGGGCCCCTACGAGCAGTACGTC.

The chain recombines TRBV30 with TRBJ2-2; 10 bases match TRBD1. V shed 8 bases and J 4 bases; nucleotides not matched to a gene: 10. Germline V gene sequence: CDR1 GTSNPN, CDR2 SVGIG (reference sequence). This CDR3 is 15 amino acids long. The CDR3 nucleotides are TGTGCCCGCACCGCGGGACAGGGGACCACCGGGGAGCTGTTTTTT. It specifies CARTAGQGTTGELFF.